The rows below give T cell receptor beta chains drawn from one sample of a study of control samples from healthy donors and cancer patients. Generated by immunoSEQ multiplex PCR, the TCRdb table keeps only in-frame clones and is missing some. The sample yields roughly 450,000 clones, over 75% seen once. The sequencing sample was made of PBMCs. The receptors here all came from a man aged 35-49 years with head and neck cancer. CDR3s leave out the opening cysteine and the closing phenylalanine or tryptophan. Size values are once, few and many counts, or a class for expanded clones, and some rows have none.

length | size | V | CDR3
14 | - | TRBV5-1 | ASSLGLAGVADTQY
12 | - | TRBV19 | ASSSGVGTGELF
10 | - | TRBV24-1 | ATSNQHYEQY
10 | - | TRBV5-4 | ASSTGTVIGT
15 | - | TRBV4-3 | ASSQARAAGGNTEAF
9 | once | TRBV30 | AWNFYNEQF
13 | - | TRBV28 | ASSLGGHSTDTQY
13 | - | TRBV11-2 | ASSWGQNSGNTIY
13 | - | TRBV19 | ASSRLAGGEETQY
11 | - | TRBV15 | ATSRGGTDTQY
12 | - | TRBV5-1 | ASSLARSNNEQF
13 | - | TRBV29-1 | SVEDRGGSSYEQY
11 | - | TRBV19 | ASNTGTGYEQY
13 | - | TRBV9 | ASSPFPAITDTQY
14 | - | TRBV9 | ASSLWPSGTQETQY
12 | - | TRBV11-2 | ASSVGQGTYEQY
13 | - | TRBV6-2/TRBV6-3 | ASNPTIWGNTEAF
13 | once | TRBV24-1 | ATSFTQSRNEKLF
10 | - | TRBV30 | AWSAGDTEAF
15 | - | TRBV7-8 | ASSLQLGSSSYNEQF
11 | few | TRBV6-1 | ASSDSGPAEAF
11 | - | TRBV28 | ASSYGGDSPLH
12 | - | TRBV5-1 | ASSPGQGAGEQY
14 | - | TRBV18 | ASSPSGTGSNQPQH
13 | - | TRBV19 | ASSIFQGAVGEQF
9 | - | TRBV29-1 | STGQGEKLF
12 | - | TRBV6-5 | ASSLGTYTGELF
15 | once | TRBV4-1 | ASSQGDSAQGRYEQY
12 | once | TRBV6-1 | ASSEAGGANVLT
13 | - | TRBV3-1/TRBV3-2 | ASSQGGRGTREQY
17 | - | TRBV11-2 | ASSPDRRQYLIAKNIQY